Below are 11 T cell receptor beta chains sequenced from a single sample in a study of human T cells and chemical hapten exposure. Documented time point: patch test 2, 6 weeks after DPC sensitization. The sample's treatment: therapeutic diphenylcyclopropenone sensitization with weekly scalp DPC. One entry per CDR3 protein results from TCRdb running MiXCR on the RACE reads. The table includes some 80,000 distinct CDR3 sequences, about a tenth detected once. The sequenced sample was whole blood, obtained in connection with sensitization to the hapten diphenylcyclopropenone (DPC). The receptors were gathered from a woman aged 25 to 39 with alopecia areata. Some clones in this sample may be carry-over from other donors' samples.

The V gene is TRBV4-2, the J gene TRBJ2-1; a possible D gene is TRBD2 (6 bases). In germline, CDR1 is LGHNA, CDR2 YNFKEQ. The CDR3 spans 15 residues. V dropped 1 base and J dropped 2 bases, with 9 bases sitting between them. CDR3 coding DNA: TGTGCCAGCAGCCAAGCGGGGGAAACCTACAATGAGCAGTTCTTC. It translates to CASSQAGETYNEQFF.

This clonotype was counted ten times or more. V and J are TRBV28 and TRBJ1-1; 7 bases align to TRBD1. Germline lookup yields CDR1 MDHEN and CDR2 SYDVKM. V shed 4 bases, J shed 1 base, and the junction held 3 bases outside the gene matches. This CDR3 comprises 14 residues. The CDR3 here is CASSSGGTNTEAFF. The CDR3 coding sequence is TGTGCCAGCAGTTCAGGGGGGACGAACACTGAAGCTTTCTTT.

At least ten counts were recorded for this clonotype. The chain links TRBV12-3 or TRBV12-4 to TRBJ2-3; the D gene is possibly TRBD2 (7 bases). The CDR3 runs to 16 residues. Trimming stripped 8 bases from V and 4 bases from J, with 22 bases between. The CDR3 sequence is CASGEGQGLSPDTQYF. The CDR3 DNA sequence: TGTGCCAGCGGGGAGGGACAAGGGCTATCCCCAGATACGCAGTATTTT.

The table lists this clonotype with many counts. This sequence joins TRBV5-1 and TRBJ2-2; 7 bases map to TRBD1. CDR3 length: 16 residues. Germline V gene lookup returns CDR1 SGHRS and CDR2 YFSETQ. V was pared by 3 bases and J by 0 bases, with 5 bases of the junction left unmatched. The CDR3 loop reads CASSSSGTANTGELFF. CDR3 in DNA: TGCGCCAGCAGCTCGTCCGGGACAGCGAACACCGGGGAGCTGTTTTTT.

This clonotype was seen at least ten times. The chain has TRBV20-1 and TRBJ2-3; D not resolved. This CDR3 spans 12 amino acids. V gave up 0 bases and J gave up 4 bases, with 5 bases separating them. The germline CDR1 and CDR2 sequences are DFQATT and SNEGSKA (reference sequence). The DNA of the CDR3 is TGCAGTGCTAGAGATCCCCCAGATACGCAGTATTTT. This codes for CSARDPPDTQYF.

The table lists this clonotype with a few counts. The CDR3 loop is CASSSLGGGTEAFF. CDR3 DNA: TGTGCCAGCAGCTCCCTGGGGGGCGGCACTGAAGCTTTCTTT. This chain joins TRBV7-9 and TRBJ1-1, with D tentatively TRBD1 (6 bases). The CDR3 has 14 amino acids. CDR1 and CDR2 from the germline V gene are SEHNR and FQNEAQ (reference sequence). V shed 4 bases and J shed 4 bases, with 13 bases lying between them.

This clonotype has a count of ten or more. This rearrangement joins TRBV25-1 to TRBJ1-2, with D perhaps matching TRBD1 (5 bases). Per germline, CDR1 MGHDK and CDR2 SYGVNS. Between the trimmed V and J ends, which lost 3 bases and 8 bases, there was a span of 19 bases. This CDR3 region has 15 residues. The CDR3 coding sequence is TGTGCCAGCAGTGAGCCCGCGGCAGGGACTCAAGGCTACACCTTC. Its protein product is CASSEPAAGTQGYTF.

This clonotype has more than one count but fewer than ten. V and J are TRBV6-2 or TRBV6-3 and TRBJ2-2; D possibly corresponds to TRBD1 (6 bases). The CDR3 totals 15 residues. V gave up 4 bases and J gave up 4 bases, with 13 bases separating them. Germline V gene lookup returns CDR1 MNHEY and CDR2 SVGEGT. The CDR3 nucleotides read TGTGCCAGCAGTTTGGACGACAGGCCCACCGGGGAGCTGTTTTTT. It yields the protein CASSLDDRPTGELFF.

This clonotype came up many times. V usage is TRBV29-1 and J usage is TRBJ1-1, with 9 positions matching TRBD1. CDR3 length equals 11 residues. The J segment lost 11 bases and the V segment lost 5 bases, leaving 6 bases of the junction unmatched. CDR1 is SQVTM, CDR2 ANQGSEA, per germline. The CDR3 here is CSVTGGAGAFF. For the CDR3, the DNA is TGCAGCGTTACAGGGGGCGCTGGGGCTTTCTTT.

This clonotype has ten or more counts. The V and J genes are TRBV6-5 and TRBJ1-4, with D unresolved. CDR3 length: 14 residues. Trimming took 0 bases from V and 8 from J, leaving 10 bases between them. The germline gives CDR1 MNHEY, CDR2 SVGAGI. CDR3 sequence (DNA): TGTGCCAGCAGTTACTCTCCAAACGCGGAAAAACTGTTTTTT. This translates into CASSYSPNAEKLFF.

Concerning this clonotype: A much larger clone is a single base away; this may be a read error. Here the CDR3 DNA reads TGCGCCAGCAGCTATCACCGGACTGACTACGAGCAGTACTTC. It encodes CASSYHRTDYEQYF. The gene calls are TRBV4-3 and TRBJ2-7, with D possibly matching TRBD2 (5 bases). V lost 5 bases to trimming and J lost 3 bases, with 14 bases between them. Germline V CDR1 and CDR2: LGHNA, YSLEER. This CDR3 spans 14 amino acids.